The 27 T cell receptor beta chains presented below share a single source sample, sequenced in a study of CD8+ T cells in alopecia areata. Treatment reported: oral pan-JAK inhibitor, 5-10 mg twice daily. Extracted RNA was reverse transcribed into cDNA, the sequencing template. Method: immunoSEQ multiplex PCR; TCRdb's copy keeps in-frame clones and lacks some. The sample comprises about 200,000 clones, roughly two fifths of which are singletons, and 0.48% rests with the top ten. This sample comprised CD4+ T cells sorted from blood, obtained between weeks 30 and 35, from a patient treated with tofacitinib. The receptors were sampled from a human donor with alopecia areata.

This clone was detected many times. V gene TRBV6-5 combines with J gene TRBJ2-2; 7 bases are shared with TRBD1. V lost 10 bases to trimming and J lost 2 bases; unmatched junction nucleotides: 7. The CDR3 covers 14 residues. CDR1 MNHEY and CDR2 SVGAGI come from the germline V gene. The CDR3 is CATLGQRNTGELFF. CDR3 DNA sequence: TGTGCCACCCTGGGACAGCGTAACACCGGGGAGCTGTTTTTT.

The chain recombines TRBV7-9 with TRBJ2-2; 10 nucleotides match TRBD1. Germline loops: CDR1 SEHNR, CDR2 FQNEAQ (reference sequence). Trimming removed 5 bases from V and 3 bases from J; junction bases left unmatched: 3. The CDR3 runs 15 residues. The CDR3 coding sequence is TGTGCCAGCAGCCCGACAGGGGGCTACACCGGGGAGCTGTTTTTT. Amino acids: CASSPTGGYTGELFF. Variable domain in full (rest from reference TRBV7-9 and TRBJ2-2): DTGVSQNPRHKITKRGQNVTFRCDPISEHNRLYWYRQTLGQGPEFLTYFQNEAQLEKSRLLSDRFSAERPKGSFSTLEIQRTEQGDSAMYLCASSPTGGYTGELFFGEGSRLTVL.

The J gene is TRBJ2-3, the V gene TRBV27; 8 bases are shared with TRBD2. This CDR3 is 16 amino acids long. Trimming at V came to 5 bases and at J to 2 bases, leaving 9 bases not matched to a gene. Per germline, CDR1 MNHEY and CDR2 SMNVEV (reference sequence). The CDR3 sequence is CASSQLSGEHTDTQYF. The CDR3 DNA is TGTGCCAGCAGTCAACTTAGCGGGGAACACACAGATACGCAGTATTTT.

The rearrangement joins TRBV27 to TRBJ2-7; D unresolved. V lost 1 base and J 7 bases, leaving 14 bases between the germline ends. Germline assignment: CDR1 MNHEY and CDR2 SMNVEV (reference sequence). The length of the CDR3 is 14 residues. In DNA, the CDR3 is TGTGCCAGCAGTTTATTTAGGGCCGTGGGGGAGCAGTACTTC. It yields the protein CASSLFRAVGEQYF.

DNA of the CDR3: TGCGCCAGCAGCTTGGGGACTAGCGGGGTACAAGAGACCCAGTACTTC. Its translation: CASSLGTSGVQETQYF. V and J are TRBV5-1 and TRBJ2-5; 12 nucleotides agree with TRBD2. There are 16 residues in the CDR3. The V gene's germline CDR1 is SGHRS and CDR2 YFSETQ. V was clipped by 0 bases and J by 2 bases; unmatched bases: 2.

This sequence joins TRBV7-2 and TRBJ2-7; the match to TRBD2 covers 8 bases. With 4 bases clipped from V and 1 base from J, the junction kept 9 bases outside the gene matches. Germline loops: CDR1 SGHTA, CDR2 FQGNSA. The CDR3 contains 16 residues. Here the CDR3 reads CASSSYRGGASYEQYF. CDR3 nucleotide sequence: TGTGCCAGCAGCTCCTACCGGGGGGGCGCGTCCTACGAGCAGTACTTC.

The V call is TRBV18, the J call TRBJ2-1; the D gene is possibly TRBD1 (7 bases). Per germline, CDR1 KGHSH and CDR2 LQKENI. The CDR3 has 14 residues. Trimming left V 3 bases short and J 13 bases short, with 19 bases between. CDR3 region: CASSPGQPIGLQFF. In nucleotides, the CDR3 is TGTGCCAGCTCACCGGGACAGCCGATTGGACTACAGTTCTTC. Complete variable domain (other parts from reference TRBV18 and TRBJ2-1): NAGVMQNPRHLVRRRGQEARLRCSPMKGHSHVYWYRQLPEEGLKFMVYLQKENIIDESGMPKERFSAEFPKEGPSILRIQQVVRGDSAAYFCASSPGQPIGLQFFGPGTRLTVL.

This clone appeared a few times. This chain uses TRBV7-9 with TRBJ1-3; D is unresolved. The V end was cut by 5 bases, the J end by 0 bases, with 14 bases between. The germline V gene encodes CDR1 SEHNR and CDR2 FQNEAQ (reference sequence). There are 16 residues in the CDR3. As DNA, the CDR3 is TGTGCCAGCAGCCACCGTATGAGTTACTCTGGAAACACCATATATTTT. This gives the protein CASSHRMSYSGNTIYF. The full variable domain, its missing parts supplied by reference TRBV7-9 and TRBJ1-3, is DTGVSQNPRHKITKRGQNVTFRCDPISEHNRLYWYRQTLGQGPEFLTYFQNEAQLEKSRLLSDRFSAERPKGSFSTLEIQRTEQGDSAMYLCASSHRMSYSGNTIYFGEGSWLTVV.

This clone showed up just a few times. J is TRBJ2-5 and V is TRBV10-3; TRBD2 matches at 9 bases. Germline V gives CDR1 ENHRY, CDR2 SYGVKD. With V trimmed by 6 bases and J by 4 bases, 6 bases remained unmatched. This CDR3 contains 14 residues. CDR3 protein: CAISRSGSVETQYF. The CDR3 DNA follows: TGTGCCATCAGCCGTAGCGGGAGCGTAGAGACCCAGTACTTC.

The CDR3 region has the DNA TGTGCCTGGAGAGGACTAGCGGGAGGTCATACGCAGTATTTT. Translated: CAWRGLAGGHTQYF. The chain recombines TRBV30 with TRBJ2-3; TRBD2 aligns across 14 bases. This CDR3 spans 14 amino acids. V gave up 3 bases and J gave up 7 bases; unmatched junction bases: 3. Germline V gene lookup returns CDR1 GTSNPN and CDR2 SVGIG (reference sequence).

The chain has TRBV6-5 and TRBJ2-7, with D unresolved. This CDR3 has 13 residues. V lost 7 bases and J lost 2, with 12 bases in between. Per the germline V gene, CDR1 is MNHEY and CDR2 is SVGAGI. CDR3 protein: CASITGPPYEQYF. CDR3 sequence (DNA): TGTGCCAGCATCACTGGTCCCCCCTACGAGCAGTACTTC.

This clone has more than one count but fewer than ten. V is TRBV2 and J is TRBJ1-1, with D tentatively TRBD1 (5 bases). CDR1 SNHLY and CDR2 FYNNEI come from the germline V gene. The CDR3 length is 16 residues. V was clipped by 2 bases and J by 4 bases, with 17 bases between them. The DNA of the CDR3 is TGTGCCAGCAGTGAACATTTTCGGCAGGGAGGCACTGAAGCTTTCTTT. This translates into CASSEHFRQGGTEAFF. The full variable domain, its missing parts supplied by reference TRBV2 and TRBJ1-1, is EPEVTQTPSHQVTQMGQEVILRCVPISNHLYFYWYRQILGQKVEFLVSFYNNEISEKSEIFDDQFSVERPDGSNFTLKIRSTKLEDSAMYFCASSEHFRQGGTEAFFGQGTRLTVV.

This clone was recorded once. This chain joins TRBV11-2 and TRBJ2-1; 13 bases are shared with TRBD2. The CDR3 sequence is 16 residues long. Germline V gene data show CDR1 as SGHAT and CDR2 as FQNNGV. The junction had 6 bases not matched to a gene; V was cut back by 5 bases and J by 5 bases. This chain's CDR3 is CASSGGTSGTHNEQFF. For the CDR3, the DNA is TGTGCCAGCAGCGGCGGGACTAGCGGGACCCACAATGAGCAGTTCTTC.

This clone was seen more than once but under ten times. The chain recombines TRBV30 with TRBJ2-4, with D perhaps TRBD1 (6 bases). The germline V gene has CDR1 GTSNPN and CDR2 SVGIG (reference sequence). Trimming cost V 5 bases and J 7 bases, with 21 bases left between them. The CDR3 consists of 15 residues. The CDR3 here is CAWGKTGIRENIQYF. The CDR3, as DNA: TGTGCCTGGGGAAAAACAGGGATACGTGAGAACATTCAGTACTTC. The variable domain in full, with the rest retrieved from reference TRBV30 and TRBJ2-4, is SQTIHQWPATLVQPVGSPLSLECTVEGTSNPNLYWYRQAAGRGLQLLFYSVGIGQISSEVPQNLSASRPQDRQFILSSKKLLLSDSGFYLCAWGKTGIRENIQYFGAGTRLSVL.

The chain combines TRBV5-8 with TRBJ1-2; TRBD1 might be the D (5 bases). This CDR3 is 14 amino acids long. The germline CDR1 and CDR2 sequences are SGHTS and YDEGEE. Trimming stripped 2 bases from V and 6 bases from J, with 14 bases between. CDR3 residues: CASSFNAGQNGYTF. CDR3 DNA: TGTGCCAGCAGCTTCAATGCAGGGCAGAATGGCTACACCTTC.

This clone showed up just a few times. This chain links TRBV6-1 with TRBJ2-1; TRBD1 matches at 7 bases. Germline-derived CDR1 and CDR2 are MNHNS and SASEGT. The CDR3 consists of 13 residues. The J segment lost 5 bases and the V segment lost 6 bases, leaving 4 bases of the junction unmatched. The CDR3 DNA sequence: TGTGCCAGCAGGCAGGGACAGAACAATGAGCAGTTCTTC. Translating it yields CASRQGQNNEQFF.

This clone has a handful of counts. DNA of the CDR3: TGCAGCGTTGGGATGGGAAACTATGGCTACACCTTC. As protein: CSVGMGNYGYTF. V is TRBV29-1 and J is TRBJ1-2; D remains ambiguous. V lost 4 bases to trimming and J lost 2 bases, with 8 bases between them. The CDR3 runs to 12 residues. Per the germline V gene, CDR1 is SQVTM and CDR2 is ANQGSEA.

J is TRBJ1-2 and V is TRBV30, with no clear D. Germline V gene data show CDR1 as GTSNPN and CDR2 as SVGIG (reference sequence). This CDR3 is built from 15 residues. V gave up 2 bases and J gave up 1 base, with 14 bases separating them. CDR3 DNA: TGTGCCTGGAGTATCCCAATCCAGGTTAACTATGGCTACACCTTC. It yields the protein CAWSIPIQVNYGYTF.

This chain uses TRBV29-1 with TRBJ1-1; 8 bases are shared with TRBD1. CDR1 SQVTM and CDR2 ANQGSEA come from the germline V gene. The V segment lost 8 bases and the J segment 3 bases; nucleotides outside the gene matches: 5. The CDR3 is made up of 12 amino acids. DNA of the CDR3: TGCAGCCACGACAGGGGCTACACTGAAGCTTTCTTT. As protein: CSHDRGYTEAFF.

The rearrangement links TRBV5-1 to TRBJ2-6, with no clear D. The germline V and J ends were trimmed by 1 base and 3 bases, with 8 bases remaining between them. The CDR3 has 15 amino acids. Germline V CDR1 and CDR2: SGHRS, YFSETQ. The CDR3 DNA sequence: TGCGCCAGCAGCTTGAGTGGCCGTGGGGCCAACGTCCTGACTTTC. This sequence encodes CASSLSGRGANVLTF.

This clone was seen a handful of times. The chain links TRBV11-2 to TRBJ1-1; unclear D gene. Germline V gene sequence: CDR1 SGHAT, CDR2 FQNNGV. This CDR3 is 11 amino acids long. V lost 7 bases to trimming and J lost 1 base, with 4 bases between them. CDR3: CASNPNTEAFF. CDR3 DNA sequence: TGTGCCAGCAATCCGAACACTGAAGCTTTCTTT.

The chain is built from TRBV2 and TRBJ1-1; D is unclear. Germline CDR1 SNHLY, CDR2 FYNNEI. This CDR3 region has 17 residues. V lost 3 bases and J 4 bases, leaving 21 bases between the germline ends. CDR3 loop: CASSDRLIRGRTTEAFF. CDR3 sequence (DNA): TGTGCCAGCAGTGATAGGTTGATTCGAGGGCGTACCACTGAAGCTTTCTTT.

This clone has more than one count but fewer than ten. The chain is built from TRBV7-2 and TRBJ2-7; maybe TRBD1 (5 bases). The germline V gene encodes CDR1 SGHTA and CDR2 FQGNSA. V lost 5 bases to trimming and J lost 4 bases, with 9 bases between them. This CDR3 region has 12 residues. The CDR3 coding sequence is TGTGCCAGCAGCCAGGACACTTACGAGCAGTACTTC. Amino acid sequence: CASSQDTYEQYF.

The V and J genes are TRBV30 and TRBJ1-4; D remains unclear. CDR3 size: 13 residues. V lost 3 bases to trimming and J lost 5 bases, with 10 bases between them. In germline, CDR1 is GTSNPN, CDR2 SVGIG (reference sequence). For the CDR3, the DNA is TGTGCCTGGAGGAGGAATCCGAATGAAAAACTGTTTTTT. Translated: CAWRRNPNEKLFF.

The V call is TRBV5-1, the J call TRBJ1-1; D gene uncertain. Deletions cut 1 base from V and 5 bases from J, with 15 bases between. In germline, CDR1 is SGHRS, CDR2 YFSETQ. This CDR3 is built from 15 residues. CDR3 sequence: CASSLLTSGGTEAFF. The CDR3 nucleotides read TGCGCCAGCAGCTTGTTAACGTCCGGAGGGACTGAAGCTTTCTTT. The full variable domain, rest sourced from reference TRBV5-1 and TRBJ1-1, is KAGVTQTPRYLIKTRGQQVTLSCSPISGHRSVSWYQQTPGQGLQFLFEYFSETQRNKGNFPGRFSGRQFSNSRSEMNVSTLELGDSALYLCASSLLTSGGTEAFFGQGTRLTVV.

This clone was seen a few times. The chain links TRBV5-1 to TRBJ1-1; D is unresolved. This CDR3 comprises 15 residues. Trimming removed 4 bases from V and 1 base from J, with 14 bases in between. CDR1 is SGHRS and CDR2 is YFSETQ in the germline V gene. DNA of the CDR3: TGCGCCAGCAGCCCACCATCCGGAGGGAACACTGAAGCTTTCTTT. Its protein is CASSPPSGGNTEAFF.

The J gene is TRBJ1-1, the V gene TRBV30, with a tentative D call TRBD1 (5 bases). The CDR3 sequence is 11 residues long. Germline lookup yields CDR1 GTSNPN and CDR2 SVGIG (reference sequence). Trimming removed 6 bases from V and 7 bases from J, with 12 bases in between. Written as DNA, the CDR3 is TGTGCCTGCACTGACAGACGTGAAGCTTTCTTT. As protein: CACTDRREAFF.